There are a few counts of the clone carrying this TCR beta chain. Its antigen remains unidentified. The data derive from a study of blood T cells in healthy people across ages. Broader study findings: Estimates based on one million T cells were treated as lower bounds. The unknown donor CMV status may have confounded expanded clonotype changes.

Peripheral blood from each donor was collected in a volume of 9.5 to 10 milliliters. The germline CDR1 and CDR2 sequences are MNHNS and SASEGT. The CDR3 runs to 17 residues. Trimming removed 6 bases at V and 0 bases at J, with 15 bases between. The second PCR ran roughly 6 to 12 cycles with a sample-barcoded 5' primer and J-beta primers. The yield of each sample was at least 3 million CDR3-containing paired-end reads. TCRdb reprocessed the 5' RACE reads via MiXCR and lists one record per CDR3 protein. The sample holds about 970,000 distinct CDR3 sequences; just over 50% are singletons and the top ten take around a fifth.

The chain uses TRBV6-1 and TRBJ2-6, with D possibly being TRBD1 (5 bases). This TCR was sampled from a woman aged 60-70 years in good health. Sequencing was done on a sample of blood. CDR3 residues: CASRFQQASSGANVLTF. CDR3 DNA: TGTGCCAGCAGGTTCCAACAGGCCTCCTCTGGGGCCAACGTCCTGACTTTC.